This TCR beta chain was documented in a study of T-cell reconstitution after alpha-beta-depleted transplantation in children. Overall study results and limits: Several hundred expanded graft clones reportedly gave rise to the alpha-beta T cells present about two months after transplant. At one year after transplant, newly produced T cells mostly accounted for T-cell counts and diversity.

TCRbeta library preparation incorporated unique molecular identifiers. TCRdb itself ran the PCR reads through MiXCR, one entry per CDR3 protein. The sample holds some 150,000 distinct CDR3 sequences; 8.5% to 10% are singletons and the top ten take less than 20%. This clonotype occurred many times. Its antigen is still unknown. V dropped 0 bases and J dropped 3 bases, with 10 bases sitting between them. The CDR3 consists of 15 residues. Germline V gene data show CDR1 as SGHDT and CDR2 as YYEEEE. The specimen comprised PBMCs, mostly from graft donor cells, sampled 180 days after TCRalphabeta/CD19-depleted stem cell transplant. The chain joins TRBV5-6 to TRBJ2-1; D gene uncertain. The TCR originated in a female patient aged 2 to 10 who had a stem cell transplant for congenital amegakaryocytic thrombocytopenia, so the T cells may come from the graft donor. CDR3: CASSLGVMGYNEQFF. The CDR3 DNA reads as TGTGCCAGCAGCTTGGGGGTGATGGGCTACAATGAGCAGTTCTTC.